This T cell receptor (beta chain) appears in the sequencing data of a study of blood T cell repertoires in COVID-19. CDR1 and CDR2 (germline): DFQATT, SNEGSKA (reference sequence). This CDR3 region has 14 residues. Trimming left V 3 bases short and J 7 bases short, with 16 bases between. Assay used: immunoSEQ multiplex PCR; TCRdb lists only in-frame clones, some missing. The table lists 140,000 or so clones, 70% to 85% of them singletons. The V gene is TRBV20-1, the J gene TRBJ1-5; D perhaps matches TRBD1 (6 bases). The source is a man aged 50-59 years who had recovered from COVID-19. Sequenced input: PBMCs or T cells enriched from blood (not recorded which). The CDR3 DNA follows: TGCAGTGCTAGTCCCCCGGGACAAGGACAGCCCCAGCATTTT. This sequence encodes CSASPPGQGQPQHF.